This entry is about one T cell receptor beta chain. This entry comes from a study of control samples from healthy donors and cancer patients. Using immunoSEQ multiplex PCR, the repertoire was profiled, and TCRdb retains in-frame clones only, with some absent. Of roughly 120,000 clones in the sample, more than 75% are singletons; the top ten hold 2% to 2.5%. This CDR3 is 15 amino acids long. The germline V gene has CDR1 SGHRS and CDR2 YFSETQ. V was pared by 4 bases and J by 6 bases, with 9 bases of the junction left unmatched. The chain combines TRBV5-1 with TRBJ2-2; 7 positions agree with TRBD1. The clonotype originates from a woman in her 70s in good health. Sequences were obtained from blood. The CDR3, as DNA: TGCGCCAGCAGCCGAGGGGACAGCCAGCCCGGGGAGCTGTTTTTT. Translated, it gives CASSRGDSQPGELFF. The full variable domain, rest sourced from reference TRBV5-1 and TRBJ2-2, is KAGVTQTPRYLIKTRGQQVTLSCSPISGHRSVSWYQQTPGQGLQFLFEYFSETQRNKGNFPGRFSGRQFSNSRSEMNVSTLELGDSALYLCASSRGDSQPGELFFGEGSRLTVL.